This T cell receptor beta chain was recorded in a study of T cells in Graves' hyperthyroidism and ophthalmopathy. Study-level results: Stable hyperthyroidism and ophthalmopathy were separated using 13 V-J signatures.

Researchers took RNA transcripts and amplified the TCR beta CDR3 regions from them. First-round RT-PCR targeting the TCR CDR3 was performed with the HTBI primer set. A single record per CDR3 protein comes from TCRdb applying MiXCR to the multiplex PCR reads. The repertoire has around 280,000 distinct CDR3 sequences, 13% of them found once; the top ten carry 7.8%. In its sample, this clonotype was seen many times. Antigen: not known. The clonotype comes from a woman in her 30s with Graves' hyperthyroidism that later progressed to Graves' ophthalmopathy. Sequencing used blood.

The DNA for the CDR3 is TGTGCCAGCAGTCCGATCGTCTCTGGAAACACCATATATTTT. It translates to CASSPIVSGNTIYF. The genes are TRBV12-3 or TRBV12-4 and TRBJ1-3, with D hard to call. Trimming removed 5 bases at V and 0 bases at J, with 8 bases between. The CDR3 is made up of 14 amino acids.